One sample yielded the 26 T cell receptor beta chains listed below, sequenced in a study of T cells in tumors after PD-1 blockade. Using immunoSEQ multiplex PCR, the repertoire was profiled, and TCRdb retains in-frame clones only, with some absent. The sample holds 60,000 to 65,000 clones, 74% seen once. Sequencing used PBMCs, obtained after anti-PD-1 treatment. The receptors were gathered from a human donor with basal cell carcinoma.

This clone was seen only once. This sequence joins TRBV28 and TRBJ2-3; 12 nucleotides line up with TRBD2. The CDR3 has 19 residues. Germline CDR1 MDHEN, CDR2 SYDVKM. The V and J ends lost 4 bases and 0 bases, in that order; junction bases with no gene match: 11. The CDR3 DNA reads TGTGCCAGCAGTTCAGTTCTAGCGGGGGGGCCCTGGAGCACAGATACGCAGTATTTT. This sequence encodes CASSSVLAGGPWSTDTQYF.

This clone was picked up a small number of times. The chain has TRBV10-2 and TRBJ1-1, with 11 bases matching TRBD1. The CDR3 is 13 residues long. V was pared by 4 bases and J by 6 bases, with 1 base of the junction left unmatched. The germline gives CDR1 WSHSY, CDR2 SAAADI. The CDR3 loop is CASSGGQGAEAFF. CDR3 coding DNA: TGCGCCAGCAGTGGGGGACAGGGGGCTGAAGCTTTCTTT.

The V and J genes are TRBV19 and TRBJ2-5, with D unresolved. The germline V and J ends were trimmed by 7 bases and 1 base, with 13 bases remaining between them. Germline V lookup: CDR1 LNHDA, CDR2 SQIVND (reference sequence). This CDR3 has 14 amino acids. The CDR3, as DNA: TGTGCCAGTACCGCTTCCGCTCTCCAAGAGACCCAGTACTTC. Amino acid sequence: CASTASALQETQYF.

This chain connects TRBV5-1 to TRBJ1-1, with a weak D call TRBD1 (6 bases). CDR3 size: 14 residues. CDR1 and CDR2 (germline): SGHRS, YFSETQ. Trimming shortened V by 10 bases and J by 1 base, and 17 bases separated the two germline ends. This CDR3 reads CALREGGQNTEAFF. DNA of the CDR3: TGCGCCTTAAGGGAAGGGGGGCAGAACACTGAAGCTTTCTTT.

The V gene is TRBV11-1, the J gene TRBJ1-1, with a tentative D call TRBD1 (5 bases). The CDR3 is 14 residues long. V was pared by 5 bases and J by 1 base, with 11 bases between. The germline CDR1 and CDR2 sequences are SGHAT and FQDESV (reference sequence). In nucleotides, the CDR3 is TGTGCCAGCAGCGTAGGGACCACGAACACTGAAGCTTTCTTT. Encoded protein: CASSVGTTNTEAFF.

This chain joins TRBV7-2 and TRBJ2-7; TRBD1 is a possible D gene (5 bases). The CDR3 contains 14 residues. Germline V gene lookup returns CDR1 SGHTA and CDR2 FQGNSA. Trimming removed 6 bases at V and 4 bases at J, with 16 bases between. CDR3 sequence: CASSQRQYPYEQYF. CDR3 sequence (DNA): TGTGCCAGCAGTCAGAGACAGTACCCGTACGAGCAGTACTTC.

The chain employs TRBV7-8 and TRBJ1-4, with a weak D call TRBD1 (6 bases). The CDR3 runs to 15 residues. V lost 5 bases to trimming and J lost 5 bases, with 15 bases between them. Germline-derived CDR1 and CDR2 are SGHVS and FQNEAQ. This CDR3 is CASSARGLFNEKLFF. The CDR3, as DNA: TGTGCCAGCAGCGCCAGGGGACTCTTCAATGAAAAACTGTTTTTT.

This clone was detected only once. The rearrangement links TRBV2 to TRBJ2-7; D is unclear. Germline lookup yields CDR1 SNHLY and CDR2 FYNNEI. Trimming shortened V by 4 bases and J by 4 bases, and 8 bases separated the two germline ends. The CDR3 spans 12 residues. The CDR3 protein is CASSVKGYEQYF. The CDR3 DNA follows: TGTGCCAGCAGTGTAAAGGGTTACGAGCAGTACTTC.

The chain links TRBV5-4 to TRBJ1-2, with TRBD1 matching over 7 bases. Germline V gene lookup returns CDR1 SGHNT and CDR2 YYREEE (reference sequence). The CDR3 totals 12 residues. With V trimmed by 6 bases and J by 8 bases, 7 bases remained unmatched. The CDR3 coding sequence is TGTGCCAGCACCGGACAGGCGGCAGGCTACACCTTC. Translating gives CASTGQAAGYTF. Combining the CDR3 with reference TRBV5-4 and TRBJ1-2 gives the whole variable domain ETGVTQSPTHLIKTRGQQVTLRCSSQSGHNTVSWYQQALGQGPQFIFQYYREEENGRGNFPPRFSGLQFPNYSSELNVNALELDDSALYLCASTGQAAGYTFGSGTRLTVV.

This clone was seen only a few times. This chain connects TRBV30 to TRBJ1-2, with 12 bases matching TRBD1. The V gene's germline CDR1 is GTSNPN and CDR2 SVGIG (reference sequence). The junction had 8 bases not matched to a gene; V was cut back by 5 bases and J by 4 bases. The CDR3 consists of 15 residues. In DNA, the CDR3 is TGTGCCTGGTGGGACAGGGGGCAAAGGTTCTATGGCTACACCTTC. As protein: CAWWDRGQRFYGYTF. Combining the CDR3 with reference TRBV30 and TRBJ1-2 gives the whole variable domain SQTIHQWPATLVQPVGSPLSLECTVEGTSNPNLYWYRQAAGRGLQLLFYSVGIGQISSEVPQNLSASRPQDRQFILSSKKLLLSDSGFYLCAWWDRGQRFYGYTFGSGTRLTVV.

For the CDR3, the DNA is TGTGCTAGTGGTTTGACTGGACAGGGCAATCAGCCCCAGCATTTT. It codes for CASGLTGQGNQPQHF. The chain couples TRBV12-5 to TRBJ1-5; TRBD1 matches at 7 bases. From germline, CDR1 is LGHNT and CDR2 FRNRAP. The trim removed 2 bases at V and 2 bases at J, leaving 3 bases unmatched. This CDR3 has 15 residues.

The chain carries TRBV24-1 and TRBJ1-2; 8 bases map to TRBD1. Germline assignment: CDR1 KGHDR and CDR2 SFDVKD. The CDR3 is 12 amino acids. J lost 6 bases, V lost 5 bases, and 1 base had no gene match. The CDR3 spells CATSAGGDGYTF. The CDR3 DNA reads TGTGCCACCAGTGCAGGGGGCGATGGCTACACCTTC.

The V call is TRBV6-1, the J call TRBJ2-4, with 7 bases that match TRBD2. The CDR3 loop spans 14 amino acids. Unmatched junction bases numbered 4, after V lost 2 bases and J lost 6 bases. The V gene's germline CDR1 is MNHNS and CDR2 SASEGT. CDR3 nucleotide sequence: TGTGCCAGCAGTGAAAGTGGGAGGGGAAACATTCAGTACTTC. Its translation is CASSESGRGNIQYF.

The genes are TRBV2 and TRBJ1-5, with D possibly matching TRBD1 (5 bases). V dropped 8 bases and J dropped 3 bases, with 17 bases sitting between them. The CDR3 totals 15 residues. Germline CDR1 and CDR2: SNHLY and FYNNEI. CDR3 residues: CASQPSGQNNQPQHF. Here the CDR3 DNA reads TGTGCCAGCCAGCCCTCCGGACAAAACAATCAGCCCCAGCATTTT.

This rearrangement joins TRBV18 to TRBJ2-1; D is undetermined. The CDR3 runs to 17 residues. CDR1 and CDR2 from the germline V gene are KGHSH and LQKENI. Deletions cut 1 base from V and 0 bases from J, with 13 bases between. DNA for the CDR3: TGTGCCAGCTCACCACTAAGCACGGCAAGCTCCTACAATGAGCAGTTCTTC. Translating it yields CASSPLSTASSYNEQFF.

CDR3 residues: CASSNRGGGELFF. The CDR3 bases are TGTGCCAGCAGCAACAGGGGCGGCGGGGAGCTGTTTTTT. V gene TRBV6-5 combines with J gene TRBJ2-2; 7 bases fit TRBD1. Germline CDR1 and CDR2: MNHEY and SVGAGI. This CDR3 spans 13 amino acids. With V trimmed by 6 bases and J by 7 bases, 5 bases remained unmatched.

DNA of the CDR3: TGTGCCAGCAGCTTAAGTCCAGCGATTAACTATGGCTACACCTTC. This sequence encodes CASSLSPAINYGYTF. The chain couples TRBV7-2 to TRBJ1-2; D gene ambiguous. Germline-derived CDR1 and CDR2 are SGHTA and FQGNSA. Deletions cut 2 bases from V and 1 base from J, with 11 bases between. CDR3 length: 15 amino acids.

V and J are TRBV10-3 and TRBJ2-1; 11 nucleotides match TRBD2. The germline CDR1 and CDR2 sequences are ENHRY and SYGVKD. V was clipped by 6 bases and J by 6 bases; unmatched bases: 7. This CDR3 region has 15 residues. CDR3 coding DNA: TGTGCCATCAGCCTTAGCGGGGGGGTATCCAATGAGCAGTTCTTC. The encoded protein is CAISLSGGVSNEQFF.

The chain carries TRBV14 and TRBJ1-1, with D perhaps TRBD1 (5 bases). Trimming stripped 3 bases from V and 5 bases from J, with 10 bases between. Germline assignment: CDR1 SGHDN and CDR2 FVKESK. There are 13 residues in the CDR3. The CDR3 reads CASSQRRGTEAFF. DNA for the CDR3: TGTGCCAGCAGCCAGAGGAGGGGTACTGAAGCTTTCTTT.

The CDR3 DNA reads TGTGCCAGTAGCCTTCAGGAGAACACTGAAGCTTTCTTT. This sequence encodes CASSLQENTEAFF. J is TRBJ1-1 and V is TRBV19; D unclear. The CDR3 spans 13 residues. Trimming left V 6 bases short and J 1 base short, with 9 bases between. In germline, CDR1 is LNHDA, CDR2 SQIVND (reference sequence). Together with reference TRBV19 and TRBJ1-1, the CDR3 gives the full variable domain: DGGITQSPKYLFRKEGQNVTLSCEQNLNHDAMYWYRQDPGQGLRLIYYSQIVNDFQKGDIAEGYSVSREKKESFPLTVTSAQKNPTAFYLCASSLQENTEAFFGQGTRLTVV.

The chain carries TRBV5-4 and TRBJ2-2; 9 bases line up with TRBD2. Per the germline V gene, CDR1 is SGHNT and CDR2 is YYREEE (reference sequence). The CDR3 has 16 amino acids. Here the CDR3 DNA reads TGTCCCCGCCGCGGGCGGGGGGGCGCGAATGACGGGGAGCTGTTTTTT. It yields the protein CPRRGRGGANDGELFF.

The rearrangement uses TRBV6-7 and TRBJ2-1; weak D call: TRBD2 (5 bases). TRBV6-7 is treated as an ORF (open reading frame) with a function not yet certain. The V and J ends lost 3 bases and 3 bases respectively, with 18 bases between them. The CDR3 covers 17 residues. For the CDR3, the DNA is TGTGCCAGCAGTTATGGTTCTCGGGGATCTGTCTACAATGAGCAGTTCTTC. The encoded protein is CASSYGSRGSVYNEQFF.

This clone has more than one count but fewer than ten. The chain has TRBV4-2 and TRBJ2-2; TRBD2 is a possible D gene (5 bases). Germline V gives CDR1 LGHNA, CDR2 YNFKEQ. CDR3 size: 16 residues. With 2 bases removed from V and 2 bases from J, the gap between germline ends came to 12 bases. The CDR3 sequence is CASSQLRASNTGELFF. CDR3 nucleotides: TGTGCCAGCAGCCAATTGCGGGCCTCCAACACCGGGGAGCTGTTTTTT.

This chain joins TRBV10-2 and TRBJ2-7, with 11 bases fitting TRBD2. Germline V gives CDR1 WSHSY, CDR2 SAAADI. This CDR3 has 14 residues. Losses at the gene ends were 5 bases for V and 0 bases for J; bases not matched to a gene: 0. Here the CDR3 DNA reads TGCGCCAGCAGTACTAGCGGGAGCTCCTACGAGCAGTACTTC. Its translation is CASSTSGSSYEQYF.

This clone was seen just once. The J gene is TRBJ2-1, the V gene TRBV2; D possibly uses TRBD1 or TRBD2 (5 bases each). This CDR3 contains 16 residues. V lost 2 bases to trimming and J lost 2 bases, with 13 bases between them. Germline loops: CDR1 SNHLY, CDR2 FYNNEI. CDR3 loop: CASSELGDPPYNEQFF. The CDR3 DNA reads TGTGCCAGCAGTGAACTGGGGGATCCCCCCTACAATGAGCAGTTCTTC.

The V and J genes are TRBV5-1 and TRBJ1-4; TRBD1 agrees at 8 bases. The V and J ends lost 3 bases and 0 bases, in that order; junction bases with no gene match: 13. Germline-derived CDR1 and CDR2 are SGHRS and YFSETQ. The CDR3 sequence is 19 residues long. The CDR3 reads CASSSLWQGALATNEKLFF. The DNA for the CDR3 is TGCGCCAGCAGCTCGCTATGGCAGGGGGCCCTTGCAACTAATGAAAAACTGTTTTTT.